This TCR beta chain was captured by sequencing in a study of beta chain features in type 1 diabetes. Study-level results: Patients with type 1 diabetes carried fewer insertions and had more deletions at their VDJ junctions. Moderate yet significant TCRB CDR3 shortening was seen in Type 1 diabetes patients in all four CD4+ subsets.

The single heparinised draw taken from each donor contained about 100 mL of blood on average. Each of the sorted populations had a purity greater than 95%. Trimming removed 3 bases from V and 1 base from J, with 16 bases in between. This CDR3 has 17 residues. Germline CDR1 is SQVTM and CDR2 is ANQGSEA. Expressed TCRB transcripts were sequenced, since all the RNA that had been isolated was reverse transcribed. Method: immunoSEQ multiplex PCR; TCRdb's copy keeps in-frame clones and lacks some. Among 620,000 or so clones, 15% to 19% were seen once, and the ten largest hold approximately 0.087%. As regards this clone: Antigen: not known.

This receptor was taken from a man aged 18 to 29 in good health. The chain employs TRBV29-1 and TRBJ2-6; a possible D gene is TRBD2 (7 bases). Material: naive CD4+ T cells from blood. The CDR3 DNA follows: TGCAGCGTTGAGGTTGGGGGGGCTGGTTCTGGGGCCAACGTCCTGACTTTC. This encodes CSVEVGGAGSGANVLTF. Using reference TRBV29-1 and TRBJ2-6 for the parts outside the CDR3, the full variable domain is SAVISQKPSRDICQRGTSLTIQCQVDSQVTMMFWYRQQPGQSLTLIATANQGSEATYESGFVIDKFPISRPNLTFSTLTVSNMSPEDSSIYLCSVEVGGAGSGANVLTFGAGSRLTVL.